The T cell receptor (beta chain) under discussion was sequenced for a study of response to subunit inactivated influenza vaccine. General study findings and limits: Each seasonal influenza vaccination recruits few new T cells, the authors suggested.

TCRdb fed the RT-PCR reads into MiXCR, producing one record per CDR3 protein. The data contain around 250,000 distinct CDR3 sequences, 12% of them singletons. Of note for this clonotype: Its antigen is unknown.

Material: non-naive T cells sorted from PBMCs, obtained around 15 days before vaccination. This clonotype originated in a man in his fifties or sixties who received an inactivated influenza vaccine.

DNA of the CDR3: TGTGCCACCAGCAGAGAGGCTGGAAACACCATATATTTT. This sequence encodes CATSREAGNTIYF. The chain recombines TRBV15 with TRBJ1-3; no clear D gene. Per germline, CDR1 LNHNV and CDR2 YYDKDF (reference sequence). V dropped 0 bases and J dropped 2 bases, with 2 bases sitting between them. The CDR3 totals 13 residues.